This TCR beta chain was recorded in a study of cytomegalovirus exposure and HLA in healthy donors. Study-level findings and limits: Some V segments could not be told apart, so they were left out, TRBV6-2 and TRBV6-3 among them. Rarity marked most TCR sequences, yet some public TCRs occurred in many donors. Researchers reportedly found TCR beta sequences accurately predicted most subjects' HLA-A and HLA-B alleles.

The length of the CDR3 is 14 residues. Germline V gene sequence: CDR1 MDHEN, CDR2 SYDVKM. Trimming removed 4 bases at V and 0 bases at J, with 9 bases between. Details on this clone: Its cognate antigen is unknown.

Vbeta (60) and Jbeta (13) primers were used in the PCR. Some clones are missing from TCRdb's copy, which holds only in-frame ones; the method was immunoSEQ multiplex PCR. The sample carries 100,000 or so clones, under 80% recorded once. This sequence was found in a woman aged 18-29 years in good health and CMV-seropositive. The sample taken for sequencing was PBMCs. V usage is TRBV28 and J usage is TRBJ1-2; D is undetermined. The CDR3 region has the DNA TGTGCCAGCAGTTACCCCATAGCTAACTATGGCTACACCTTC. Its protein is CASSYPIANYGYTF.